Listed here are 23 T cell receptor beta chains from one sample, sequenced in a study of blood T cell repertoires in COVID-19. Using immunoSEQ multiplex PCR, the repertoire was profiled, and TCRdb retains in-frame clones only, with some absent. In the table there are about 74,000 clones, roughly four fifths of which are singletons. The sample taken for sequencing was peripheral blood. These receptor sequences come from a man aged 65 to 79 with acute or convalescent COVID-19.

CDR3: CAISGPGQGLSSYNSPLHF. The CDR3 DNA follows: TGTGCCATCAGTGGACCGGGACAGGGACTCAGCTCCTATAATTCACCCCTCCACTTT. The J gene is TRBJ1-6, the V gene TRBV10-3; 9 bases are a match to TRBD1. The V gene end was trimmed by 4 bases and the J gene end by 0 bases; junction bases not matched to a gene: 10. The CDR3 length is 19 residues. The germline CDR1 and CDR2 sequences are ENHRY and SYGVKD.

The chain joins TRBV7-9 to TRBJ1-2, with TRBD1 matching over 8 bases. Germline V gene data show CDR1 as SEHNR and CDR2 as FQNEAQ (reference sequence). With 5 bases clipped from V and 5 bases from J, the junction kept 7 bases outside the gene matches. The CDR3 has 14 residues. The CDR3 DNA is TGTGCCAGCAGCCCTATCCAGGGGGCTTATGGCTACACCTTC. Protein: CASSPIQGAYGYTF.

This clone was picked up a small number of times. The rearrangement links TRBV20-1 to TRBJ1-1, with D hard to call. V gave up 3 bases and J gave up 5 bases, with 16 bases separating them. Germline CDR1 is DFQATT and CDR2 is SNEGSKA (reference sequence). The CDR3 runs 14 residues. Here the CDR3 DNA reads TGCAGTGCTAGTGTCTCGGGAGGGCTTACTGAAGCTTTCTTT. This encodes CSASVSGGLTEAFF.

CDR3 sequence: CASSPGTGVNTEAFF. In nucleotides, the CDR3 is TGTGCCAGCTCCCCCGGGACAGGGGTGAACACTGAAGCTTTCTTT. J is TRBJ1-1 and V is TRBV18; 10 bases are shared with TRBD1. CDR1 and CDR2 (germline): KGHSH, LQKENI. The CDR3 covers 15 residues. J gave up 0 bases and V 6 bases, and 4 bases lay outside the gene matches.

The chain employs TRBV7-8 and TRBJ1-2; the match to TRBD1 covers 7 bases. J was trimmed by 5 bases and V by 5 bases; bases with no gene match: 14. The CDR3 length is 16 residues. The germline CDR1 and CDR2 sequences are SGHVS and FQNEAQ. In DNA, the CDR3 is TGTGCCAGCAGCGACCCGGGACAGCTACATCTTTATGGCTACACCTTC. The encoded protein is CASSDPGQLHLYGYTF.

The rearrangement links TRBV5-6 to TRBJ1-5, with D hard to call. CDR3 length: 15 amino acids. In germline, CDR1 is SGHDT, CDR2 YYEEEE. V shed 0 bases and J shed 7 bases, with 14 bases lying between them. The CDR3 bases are TGTGCCAGCAGCTTGGCGGGGAGGGTTGTACAGCCCCAGCATTTT. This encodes CASSLAGRVVQPQHF.

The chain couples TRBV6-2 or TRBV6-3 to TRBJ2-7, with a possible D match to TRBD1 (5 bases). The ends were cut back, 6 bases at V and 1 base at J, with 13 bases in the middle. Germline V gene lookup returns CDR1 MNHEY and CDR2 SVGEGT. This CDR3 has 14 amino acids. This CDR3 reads CASSPIDRSYEQYF. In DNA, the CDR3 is TGTGCCAGCAGCCCTATCGACAGATCCTACGAGCAGTACTTC.

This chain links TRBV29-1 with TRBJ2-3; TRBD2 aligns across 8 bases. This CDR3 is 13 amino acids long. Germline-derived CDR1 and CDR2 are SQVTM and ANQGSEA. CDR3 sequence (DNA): TGCTTGGCTAGCGGGCTAGTGGGAGATACGCAGTATTTT. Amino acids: CLASGLVGDTQYF.

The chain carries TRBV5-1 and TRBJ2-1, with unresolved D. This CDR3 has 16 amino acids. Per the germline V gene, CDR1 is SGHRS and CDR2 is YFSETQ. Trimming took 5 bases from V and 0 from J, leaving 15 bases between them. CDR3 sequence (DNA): TGCGCCAGCAGTCCCAACGAGGCTGGCTCCTACAATGAGCAGTTCTTC. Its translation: CASSPNEAGSYNEQFF.

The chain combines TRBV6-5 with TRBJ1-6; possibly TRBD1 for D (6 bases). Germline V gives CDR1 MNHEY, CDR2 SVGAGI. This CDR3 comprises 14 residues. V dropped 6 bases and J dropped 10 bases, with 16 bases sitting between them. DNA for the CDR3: TGTGCCAGCAGCATTCACAGGGAGGGGTCACCCCTCCACTTT. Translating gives CASSIHREGSPLHF.

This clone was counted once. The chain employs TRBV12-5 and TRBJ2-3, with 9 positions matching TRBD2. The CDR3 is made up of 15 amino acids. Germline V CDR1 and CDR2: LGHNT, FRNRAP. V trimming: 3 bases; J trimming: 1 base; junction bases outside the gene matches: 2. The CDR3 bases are TGTGCTAGTGGTTTAGCGGGGGGCGGCACAGATACGCAGTATTTT. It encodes CASGLAGGGTDTQYF.

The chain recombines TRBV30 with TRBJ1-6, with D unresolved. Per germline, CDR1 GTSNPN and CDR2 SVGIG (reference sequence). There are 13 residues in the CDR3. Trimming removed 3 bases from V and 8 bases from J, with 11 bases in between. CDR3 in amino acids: CAWSPGEDSPLHF. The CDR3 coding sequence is TGTGCCTGGAGCCCCGGGGAGGATTCACCCCTCCACTTT.

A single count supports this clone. In nucleotides, the CDR3 is TGTGCCAGCAGCTTTCAATTCGGGTACTACTCCTACGAGCAGTACTTC. It codes for CASSFQFGYYSYEQYF. The V gene is TRBV11-2, the J gene TRBJ2-7, with no clear D. This CDR3 comprises 16 residues. The germline gives CDR1 SGHAT, CDR2 FQNNGV. With 3 bases removed from V and 0 bases from J, the gap between germline ends came to 15 bases.

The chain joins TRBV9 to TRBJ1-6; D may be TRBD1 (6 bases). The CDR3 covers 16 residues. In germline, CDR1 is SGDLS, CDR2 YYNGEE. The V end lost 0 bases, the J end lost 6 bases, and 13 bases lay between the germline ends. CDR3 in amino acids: CASSVEGERPNSPLHF. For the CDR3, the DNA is TGTGCCAGCAGCGTAGAGGGGGAGAGGCCTAATTCACCCCTCCACTTT.

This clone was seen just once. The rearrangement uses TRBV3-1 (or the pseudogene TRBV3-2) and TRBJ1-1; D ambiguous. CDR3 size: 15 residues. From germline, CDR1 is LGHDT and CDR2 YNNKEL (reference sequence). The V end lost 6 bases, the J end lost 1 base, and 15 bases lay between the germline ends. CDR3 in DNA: TGTGCCAGCAGTCTCCTCGACTCAACGAACACTGAAGCTTTCTTT. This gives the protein CASSLLDSTNTEAFF.

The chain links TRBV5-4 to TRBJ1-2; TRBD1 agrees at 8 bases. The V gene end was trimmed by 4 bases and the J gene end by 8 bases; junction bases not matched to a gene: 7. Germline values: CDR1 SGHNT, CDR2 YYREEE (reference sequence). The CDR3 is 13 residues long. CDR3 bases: TGTGCCAGCAGCCCGCAGGGGGCGGGAGGCTACACCTTC. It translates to CASSPQGAGGYTF.

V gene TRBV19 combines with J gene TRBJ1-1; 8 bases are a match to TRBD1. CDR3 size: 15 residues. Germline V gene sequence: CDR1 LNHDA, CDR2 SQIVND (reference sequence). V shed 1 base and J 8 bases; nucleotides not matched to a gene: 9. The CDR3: CASSIVAGQGSEAFF. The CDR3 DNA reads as TGTGCCAGTAGTATAGTCGCAGGACAGGGATCCGAAGCTTTCTTT.

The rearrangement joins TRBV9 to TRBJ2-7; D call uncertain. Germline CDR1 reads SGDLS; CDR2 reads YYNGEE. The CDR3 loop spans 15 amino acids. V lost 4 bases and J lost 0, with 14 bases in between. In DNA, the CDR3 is TGTGCCAGCAGCCCATCCCGCAGTGTCTCCTACGAGCAGTACTTC. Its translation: CASSPSRSVSYEQYF.

This CDR3 is CASRLGQGNTGELFF. In DNA, the CDR3 is TGTGCCAGTAGGCTGGGACAGGGGAACACCGGGGAGCTGTTTTTT. The V and J genes are TRBV19 and TRBJ2-2; TRBD1 aligns across 9 bases. V gave up 6 bases and J gave up 1 base; unmatched junction bases: 3. Germline loops: CDR1 LNHDA, CDR2 SQIVND (reference sequence). The CDR3 totals 15 residues.

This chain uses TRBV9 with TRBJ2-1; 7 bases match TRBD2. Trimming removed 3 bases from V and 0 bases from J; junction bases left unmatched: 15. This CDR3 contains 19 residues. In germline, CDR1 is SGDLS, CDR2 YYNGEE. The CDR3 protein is CASSASPLGGLSSYNEQFF. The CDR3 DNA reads TGTGCCAGCAGCGCGAGTCCCTTGGGAGGGCTCTCCTCCTACAATGAGCAGTTCTTC.

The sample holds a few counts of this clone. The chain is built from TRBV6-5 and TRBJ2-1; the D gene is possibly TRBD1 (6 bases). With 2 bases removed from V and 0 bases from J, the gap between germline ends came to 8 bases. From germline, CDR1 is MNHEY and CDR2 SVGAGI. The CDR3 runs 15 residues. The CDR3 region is CASSYRDISYNEQFF. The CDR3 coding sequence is TGTGCCAGCAGTTACCGGGACATCTCCTACAATGAGCAGTTCTTC.

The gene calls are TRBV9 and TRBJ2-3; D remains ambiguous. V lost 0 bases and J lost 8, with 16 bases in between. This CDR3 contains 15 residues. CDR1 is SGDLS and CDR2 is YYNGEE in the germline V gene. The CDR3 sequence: CASSVETVGPGTQYF. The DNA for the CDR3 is TGTGCCAGCAGCGTAGAAACCGTCGGTCCGGGTACGCAGTATTTT.

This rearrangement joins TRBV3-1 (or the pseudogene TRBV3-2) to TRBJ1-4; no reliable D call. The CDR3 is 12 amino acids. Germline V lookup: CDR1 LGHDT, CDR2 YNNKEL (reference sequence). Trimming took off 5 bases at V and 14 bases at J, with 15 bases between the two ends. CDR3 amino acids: CASSERGSFLFF. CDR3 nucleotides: TGTGCCAGCAGCGAAAGAGGGAGTTTTCTGTTTTTT.